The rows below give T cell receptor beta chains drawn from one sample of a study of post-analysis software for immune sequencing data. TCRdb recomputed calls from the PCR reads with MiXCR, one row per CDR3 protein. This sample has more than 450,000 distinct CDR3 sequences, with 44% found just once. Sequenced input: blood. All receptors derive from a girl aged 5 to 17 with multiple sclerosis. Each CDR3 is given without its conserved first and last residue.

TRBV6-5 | ASSYRWSSYEQY
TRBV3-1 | ASLARGALEQY
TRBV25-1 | ASSLGGLSSGANVLT
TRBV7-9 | ASSLVSFEQY
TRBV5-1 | ASSLGYFVDYT
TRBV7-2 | ASSLGPSGPDEQY
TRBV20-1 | SAREPQETQY
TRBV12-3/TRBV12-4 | ASSLIELAKNIQY
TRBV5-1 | ASSLPLRAADSLTDTQY
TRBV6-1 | ASILGGFLYGYT
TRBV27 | ASREGPGANVLT
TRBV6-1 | ASAVHRKETQY
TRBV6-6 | ASSSRRDKDTQY
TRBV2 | ASSAGGASYNEQF
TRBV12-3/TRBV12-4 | ASSALQGWKDGYT
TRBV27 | ASRGALIDTQY
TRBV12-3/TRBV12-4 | ASSSVSGGAYNEQF
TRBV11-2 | ASSLAGRRPRDEQY
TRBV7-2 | ASSFDRGRGETQY
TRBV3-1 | ASSPGQGWNEQF
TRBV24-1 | ATSDQSGDSSYNEQF
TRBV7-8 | ASSLATRRAMGEQF
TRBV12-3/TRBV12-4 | ASSSGDRTGNYGCT
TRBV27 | ASSSQGPYNEQF
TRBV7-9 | ASSPLAGSYYEQY
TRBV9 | ASSAGLAGPITDTQY
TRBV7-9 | ASSLVGRQGRQKAF
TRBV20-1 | SAGTGGSATNEKLF
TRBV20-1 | SARDRGAGFYEQY
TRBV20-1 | SARDPRASGHYEQY
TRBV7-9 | ASSLMVNEKLF
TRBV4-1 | ASSHHARDRDYEQY
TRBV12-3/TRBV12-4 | ASSGRSYEQY
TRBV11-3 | ASSPHLGSRTDTQY
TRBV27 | ASRTFIQGKRATNEKLF
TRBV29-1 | SVEDRFFGQSDEQF
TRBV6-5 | ASSHREGQPQH
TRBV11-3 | ASSPDRGVWNEQF
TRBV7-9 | ASSDEEQGRGYT
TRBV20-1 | SASRGTGVEETQY
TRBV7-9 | ASSQGGPYNEQF
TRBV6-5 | ASGAFRGKNGYT
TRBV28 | ASGTASYNEQF
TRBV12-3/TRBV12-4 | ASSPSLGDYGYT
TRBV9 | ASSGRTQNYGYT
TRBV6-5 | ASTDRGADEQY
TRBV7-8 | ASFLGAGGLETQY
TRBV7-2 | ASSLGLAGFEQF
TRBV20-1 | SAGGGIRGNQPQH
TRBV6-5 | ASSPPLQVSEQY
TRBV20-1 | SAGGGPRDEQF
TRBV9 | ASSVDRAEREQY
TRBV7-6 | ASSLGSPYSNQPQH
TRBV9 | ASSGGGVGGYT
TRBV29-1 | SVAGVNQETQY
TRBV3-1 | ASSHLGSGSQETQY
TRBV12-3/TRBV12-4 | ASTLDRYNEQF
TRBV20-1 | SARGGGPLNTEAF
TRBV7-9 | ASSPRAGASYEQY